This T cell receptor (beta chain) was sequenced in a study of identical twins. TCRdb reprocessed the 5' RACE reads with MiXCR, giving one entry per CDR3 protein. This table holds around 370,000 distinct CDR3 sequences, 8.5% to 10% found once. Trimming shortened V by 5 bases and J by 7 bases, and 11 bases separated the two germline ends. Germline V gene data show CDR1 as SGHVS and CDR2 as FQNEAQ. This CDR3 region has 12 residues. This clonotype was sampled from a woman in her 50s in good health. The specimen was naive T cells sorted from blood. The V gene is TRBV7-8, the J gene TRBJ2-5; perhaps D is TRBD1 or TRBD2 (5 bases each). CDR3 sequence reads: CASSLTGGTQYF. CDR3 bases: TGTGCCAGCAGCCTAACTGGGGGGACCCAGTACTTC. Looking up the rest from reference TRBV7-8 and TRBJ2-5 gives the full variable domain: GAGVSQSPRYKVAKRGQDVALRCDPISGHVSLFWYQQALGQGPEFLTYFQNEAQLDKSGLPSDRFFAERPEGSVSTLKIQRTQQEDSAVYLCASSLTGGTQYFGPGTRLLVL.